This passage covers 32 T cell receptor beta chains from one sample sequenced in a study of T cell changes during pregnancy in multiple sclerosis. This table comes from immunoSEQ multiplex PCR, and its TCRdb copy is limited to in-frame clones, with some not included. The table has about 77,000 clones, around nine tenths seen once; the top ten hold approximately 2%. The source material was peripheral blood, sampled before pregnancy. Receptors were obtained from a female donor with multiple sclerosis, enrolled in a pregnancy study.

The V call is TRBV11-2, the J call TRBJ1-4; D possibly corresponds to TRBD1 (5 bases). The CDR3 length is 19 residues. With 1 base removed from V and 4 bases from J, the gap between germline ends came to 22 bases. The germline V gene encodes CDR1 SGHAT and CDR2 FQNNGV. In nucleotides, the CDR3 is TGTGCCAGCAGCTTAGGGGGTAATGGGGCAGGGCCCTTTAATGAAAAACTGTTTTTT. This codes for CASSLGGNGAGPFNEKLFF.

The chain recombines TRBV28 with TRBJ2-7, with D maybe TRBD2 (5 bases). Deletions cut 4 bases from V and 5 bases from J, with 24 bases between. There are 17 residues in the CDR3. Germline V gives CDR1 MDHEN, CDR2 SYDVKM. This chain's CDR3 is CASSSQTLPLSGNEQYF. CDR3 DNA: TGTGCCAGCAGTTCCCAGACGCTCCCTCTCTCCGGGAACGAGCAGTACTTC.

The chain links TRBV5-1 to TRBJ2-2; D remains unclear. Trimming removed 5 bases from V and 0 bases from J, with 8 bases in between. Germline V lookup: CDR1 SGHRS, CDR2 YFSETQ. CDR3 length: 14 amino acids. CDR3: CASSRLTNTGELFF. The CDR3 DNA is TGCGCCAGCAGTAGACTCACGAACACCGGGGAGCTGTTTTTT.

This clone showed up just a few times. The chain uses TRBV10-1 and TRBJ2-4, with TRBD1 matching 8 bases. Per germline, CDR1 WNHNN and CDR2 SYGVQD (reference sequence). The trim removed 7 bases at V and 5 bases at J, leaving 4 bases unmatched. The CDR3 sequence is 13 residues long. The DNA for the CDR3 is TGCGCCAGCAAAGACAGGGGAGAAAACATTCAGTACTTC. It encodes CASKDRGENIQYF.

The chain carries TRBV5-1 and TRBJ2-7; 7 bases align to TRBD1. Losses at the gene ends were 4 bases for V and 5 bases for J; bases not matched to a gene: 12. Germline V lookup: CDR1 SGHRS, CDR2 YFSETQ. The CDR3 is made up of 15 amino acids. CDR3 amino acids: CASSPRDRGAHEQYF. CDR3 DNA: TGCGCCAGCAGCCCCCGGGACAGAGGGGCCCACGAGCAGTACTTC.

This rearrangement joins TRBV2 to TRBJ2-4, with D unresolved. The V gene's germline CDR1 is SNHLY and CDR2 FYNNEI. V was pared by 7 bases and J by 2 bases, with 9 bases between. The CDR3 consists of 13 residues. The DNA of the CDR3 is TGTGCCAGCATGGAGAGAACCAAAAACATTCAGTACTTC. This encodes CASMERTKNIQYF.

In DNA form, the CDR3 reads TGCGCCAGCAGCCAAAACCCCATAAGCGGCAAAAACATTCAGTACTTC. It codes for CASSQNPISGKNIQYF. The V call is TRBV4-1, the J call TRBJ2-4; a weak D match, TRBD2 (5 bases). The CDR3 loop spans 16 amino acids. V lost 2 bases and J 3 bases, leaving 14 bases between the germline ends. Germline V gene lookup returns CDR1 MGHRA and CDR2 YSYEKL.

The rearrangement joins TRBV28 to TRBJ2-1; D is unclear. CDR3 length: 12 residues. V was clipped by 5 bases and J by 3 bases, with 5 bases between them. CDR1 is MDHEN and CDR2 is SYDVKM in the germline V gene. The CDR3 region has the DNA TGTGCCAGCAGTCTCCTCTACAATGAGCAGTTCTTC. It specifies CASSLLYNEQFF.

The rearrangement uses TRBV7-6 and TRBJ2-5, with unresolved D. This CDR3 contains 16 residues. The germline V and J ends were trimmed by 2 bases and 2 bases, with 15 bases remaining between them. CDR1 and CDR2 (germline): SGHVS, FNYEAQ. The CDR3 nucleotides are TGTGCCAGCAGCTTAATGTTGGAGCTTTCACAAGAGACCCAGTACTTC. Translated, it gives CASSLMLELSQETQYF.

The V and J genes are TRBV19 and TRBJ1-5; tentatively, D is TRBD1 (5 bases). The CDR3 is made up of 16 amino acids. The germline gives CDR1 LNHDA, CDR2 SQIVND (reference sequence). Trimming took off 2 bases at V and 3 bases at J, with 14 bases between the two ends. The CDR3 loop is CASSISYGGPNQPQHF. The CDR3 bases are TGTGCCAGTAGTATATCGTACGGGGGTCCCAATCAGCCCCAGCATTTT.

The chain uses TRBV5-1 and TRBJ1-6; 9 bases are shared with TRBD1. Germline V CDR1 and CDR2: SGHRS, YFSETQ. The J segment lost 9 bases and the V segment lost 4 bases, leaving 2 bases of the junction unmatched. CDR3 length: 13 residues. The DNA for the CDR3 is TGCGCCAGCAGCAGGACAGGGGTTTCACCCCTCCACTTT. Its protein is CASSRTGVSPLHF. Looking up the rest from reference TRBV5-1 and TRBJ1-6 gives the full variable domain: KAGVTQTPRYLIKTRGQQVTLSCSPISGHRSVSWYQQTPGQGLQFLFEYFSETQRNKGNFPGRFSGRQFSNSRSEMNVSTLELGDSALYLCASSRTGVSPLHFGNGTRLTVT.

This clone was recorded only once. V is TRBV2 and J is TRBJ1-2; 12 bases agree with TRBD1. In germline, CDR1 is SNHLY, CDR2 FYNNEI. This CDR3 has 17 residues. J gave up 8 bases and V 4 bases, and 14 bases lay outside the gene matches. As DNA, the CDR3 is TGTGCCAGCAGTGGATCGGGACAGGGGGCAATAACTCCCGGCTACACCTTC. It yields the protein CASSGSGQGAITPGYTF.

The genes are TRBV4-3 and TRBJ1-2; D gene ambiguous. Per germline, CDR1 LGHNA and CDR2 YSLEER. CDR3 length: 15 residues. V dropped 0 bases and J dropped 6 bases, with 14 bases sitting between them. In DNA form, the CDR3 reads TGCGCCAGCAGCCAAGATTTCACGGGAATTAATGGCTACACCTTC. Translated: CASSQDFTGINGYTF.

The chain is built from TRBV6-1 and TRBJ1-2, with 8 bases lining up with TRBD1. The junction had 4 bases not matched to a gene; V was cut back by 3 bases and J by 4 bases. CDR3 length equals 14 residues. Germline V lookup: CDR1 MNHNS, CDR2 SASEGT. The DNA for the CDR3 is TGTGCCAGCAGTGACCCAGGACAGGGCTATGGCTACACCTTC. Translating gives CASSDPGQGYGYTF.

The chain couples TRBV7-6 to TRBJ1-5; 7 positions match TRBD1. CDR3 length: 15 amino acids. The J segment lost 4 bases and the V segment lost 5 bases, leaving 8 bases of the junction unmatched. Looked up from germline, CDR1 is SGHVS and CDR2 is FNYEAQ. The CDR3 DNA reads TGTGCCAGCAGCGCCCTCACAGGGGATAATCAGCCCCAGCATTTT. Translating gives CASSALTGDNQPQHF.

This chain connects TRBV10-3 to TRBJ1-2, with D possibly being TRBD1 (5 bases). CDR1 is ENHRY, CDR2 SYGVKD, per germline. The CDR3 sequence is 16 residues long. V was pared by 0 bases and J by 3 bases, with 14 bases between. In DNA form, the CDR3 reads TGTGCCATCAGTGAGTCGTGGGCAGGGTCTGACTATGGCTACACCTTC. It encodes CAISESWAGSDYGYTF.

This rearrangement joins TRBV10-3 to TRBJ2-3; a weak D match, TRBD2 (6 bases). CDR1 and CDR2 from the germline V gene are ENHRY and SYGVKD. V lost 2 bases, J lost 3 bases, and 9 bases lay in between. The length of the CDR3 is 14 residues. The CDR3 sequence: CAISETGGTDTQYF. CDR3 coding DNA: TGTGCCATCAGTGAGACAGGAGGGACAGATACGCAGTATTTT.

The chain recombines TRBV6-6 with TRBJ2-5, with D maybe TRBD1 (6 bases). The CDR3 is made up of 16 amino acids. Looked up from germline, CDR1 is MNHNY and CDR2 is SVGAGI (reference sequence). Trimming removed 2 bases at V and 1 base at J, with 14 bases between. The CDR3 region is CASSYNPSTGQETQYF. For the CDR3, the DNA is TGTGCCAGCAGTTACAACCCCTCGACAGGCCAAGAGACCCAGTACTTC.

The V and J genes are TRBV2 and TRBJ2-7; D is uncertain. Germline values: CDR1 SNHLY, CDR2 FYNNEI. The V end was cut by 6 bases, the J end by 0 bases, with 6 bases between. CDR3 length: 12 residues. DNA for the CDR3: TGTGCCAGCAGCTTCCTCTCCTACGAGCAGTACTTC. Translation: CASSFLSYEQYF.

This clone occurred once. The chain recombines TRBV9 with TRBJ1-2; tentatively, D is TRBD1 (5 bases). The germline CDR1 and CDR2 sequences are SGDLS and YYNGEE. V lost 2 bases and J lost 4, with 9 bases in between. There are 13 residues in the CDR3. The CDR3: CASSVGGGYGYTF. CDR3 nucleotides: TGTGCCAGCAGCGTCGGGGGGGGCTATGGCTACACCTTC.

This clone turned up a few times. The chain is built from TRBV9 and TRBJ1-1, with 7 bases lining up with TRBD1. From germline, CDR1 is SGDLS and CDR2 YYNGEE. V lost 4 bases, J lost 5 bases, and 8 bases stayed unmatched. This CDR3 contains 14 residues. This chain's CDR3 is CASSRGPGGTEAFF. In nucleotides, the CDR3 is TGTGCCAGCAGCAGGGGGCCGGGTGGGACTGAAGCTTTCTTT.

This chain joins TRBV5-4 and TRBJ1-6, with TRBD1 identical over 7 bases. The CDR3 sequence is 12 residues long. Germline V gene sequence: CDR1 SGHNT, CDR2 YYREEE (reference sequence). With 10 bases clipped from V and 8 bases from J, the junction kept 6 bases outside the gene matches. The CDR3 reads CAYRDSYSPLHF. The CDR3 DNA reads TGTGCCTATCGGGACAGCTATTCACCCCTCCACTTT.

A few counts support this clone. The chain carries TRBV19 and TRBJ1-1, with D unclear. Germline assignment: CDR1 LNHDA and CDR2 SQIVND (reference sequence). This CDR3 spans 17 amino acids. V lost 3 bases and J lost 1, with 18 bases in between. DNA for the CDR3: TGTGCCAGTAGTATGCTACTAGCCTCCAACACGAACACTGAAGCTTTCTTT. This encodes CASSMLLASNTNTEAFF.

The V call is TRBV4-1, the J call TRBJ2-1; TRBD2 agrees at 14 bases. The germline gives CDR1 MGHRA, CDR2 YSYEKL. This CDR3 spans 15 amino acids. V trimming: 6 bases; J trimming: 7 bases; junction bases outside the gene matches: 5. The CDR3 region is CASRIGTSGGNEQFF. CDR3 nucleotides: TGCGCCAGCAGGATCGGGACTAGCGGGGGAAATGAGCAGTTCTTC.

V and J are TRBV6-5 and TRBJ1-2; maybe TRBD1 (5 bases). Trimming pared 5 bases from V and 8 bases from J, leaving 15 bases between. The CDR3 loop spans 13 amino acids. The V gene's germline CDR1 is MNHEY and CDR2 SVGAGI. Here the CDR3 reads CASSPTVIGGYTF. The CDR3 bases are TGTGCCAGCAGTCCGACAGTTATTGGCGGCTACACCTTC.

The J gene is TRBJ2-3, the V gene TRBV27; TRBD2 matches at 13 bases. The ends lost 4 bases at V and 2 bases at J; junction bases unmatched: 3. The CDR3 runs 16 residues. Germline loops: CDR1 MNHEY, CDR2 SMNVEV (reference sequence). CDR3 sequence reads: CASSSGLAGPTDTQYF. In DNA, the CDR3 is TGTGCCAGCAGTTCGGGACTAGCGGGACCCACAGATACGCAGTATTTT.

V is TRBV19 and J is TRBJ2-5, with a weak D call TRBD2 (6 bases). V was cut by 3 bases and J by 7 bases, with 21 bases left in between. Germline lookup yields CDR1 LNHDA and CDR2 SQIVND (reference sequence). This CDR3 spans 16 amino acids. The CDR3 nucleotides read TGTGCCAGTAGTATTTCGGGACTTACAACCCCCCTGACCCAGTACTTC. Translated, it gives CASSISGLTTPLTQYF.

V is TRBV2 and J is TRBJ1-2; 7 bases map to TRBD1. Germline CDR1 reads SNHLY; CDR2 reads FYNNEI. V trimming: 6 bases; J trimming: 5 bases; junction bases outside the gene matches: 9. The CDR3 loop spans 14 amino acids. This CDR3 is CASRWDSLQYGYTF. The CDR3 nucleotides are TGTGCCAGCAGATGGGACAGCCTGCAATATGGCTACACCTTC.

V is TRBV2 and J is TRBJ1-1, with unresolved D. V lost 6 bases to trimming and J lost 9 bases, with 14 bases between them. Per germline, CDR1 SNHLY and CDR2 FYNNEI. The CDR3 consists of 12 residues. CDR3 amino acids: CASSPPGSQAFF. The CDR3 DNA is TGTGCCAGCAGCCCTCCTGGGAGTCAAGCTTTCTTT.

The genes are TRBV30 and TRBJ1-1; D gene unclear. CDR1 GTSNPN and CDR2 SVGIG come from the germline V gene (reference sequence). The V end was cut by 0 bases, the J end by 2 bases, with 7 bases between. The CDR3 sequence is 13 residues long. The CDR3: CAWSVRTNTEAFF. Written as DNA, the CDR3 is TGTGCCTGGAGTGTAAGGACTAACACTGAAGCTTTCTTT.

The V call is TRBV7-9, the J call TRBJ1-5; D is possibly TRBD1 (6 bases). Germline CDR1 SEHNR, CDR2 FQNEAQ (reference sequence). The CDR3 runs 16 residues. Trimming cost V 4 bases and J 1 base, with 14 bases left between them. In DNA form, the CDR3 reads TGTGCCAGCAGCTCCACAACAGGGTTGAGCAATCAGCCCCAGCATTTT. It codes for CASSSTTGLSNQPQHF.

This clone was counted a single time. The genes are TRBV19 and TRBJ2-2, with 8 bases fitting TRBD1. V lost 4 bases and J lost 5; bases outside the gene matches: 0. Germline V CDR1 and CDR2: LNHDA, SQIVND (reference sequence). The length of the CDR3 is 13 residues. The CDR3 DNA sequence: TGTGCCAGTAGTAGACAGGGGACCGGGGAGCTGTTTTTT. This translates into CASSRQGTGELFF.